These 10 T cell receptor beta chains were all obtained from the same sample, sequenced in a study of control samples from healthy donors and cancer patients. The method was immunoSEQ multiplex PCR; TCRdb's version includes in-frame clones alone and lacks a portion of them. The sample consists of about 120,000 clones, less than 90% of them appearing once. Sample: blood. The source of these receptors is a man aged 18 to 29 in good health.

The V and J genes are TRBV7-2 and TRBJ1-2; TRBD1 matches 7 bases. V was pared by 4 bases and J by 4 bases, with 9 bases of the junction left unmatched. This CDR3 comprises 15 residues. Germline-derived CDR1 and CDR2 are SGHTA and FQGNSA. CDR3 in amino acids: CASSSTGSGLYGYTF. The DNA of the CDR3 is TGTGCCAGCAGCTCGACAGGGTCGGGTCTCTATGGCTACACCTTC.

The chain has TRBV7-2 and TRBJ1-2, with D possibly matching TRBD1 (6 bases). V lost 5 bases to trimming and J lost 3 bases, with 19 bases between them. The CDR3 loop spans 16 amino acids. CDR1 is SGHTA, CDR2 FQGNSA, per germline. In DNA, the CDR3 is TGTGCCAGCAGCCTCCTGGACAGTTCACCCCACTATGGCTACACCTTC. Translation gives CASSLLDSSPHYGYTF. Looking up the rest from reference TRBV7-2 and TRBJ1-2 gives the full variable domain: GAGVSQSPSNKVTEKGKDVELRCDPISGHTALYWYRQSLGQGLEFLIYFQGNSAPDKSGLPSDRFSAERTGGSVSTLTIQRTQQEDSAVYLCASSLLDSSPHYGYTFGSGTRLTVV.

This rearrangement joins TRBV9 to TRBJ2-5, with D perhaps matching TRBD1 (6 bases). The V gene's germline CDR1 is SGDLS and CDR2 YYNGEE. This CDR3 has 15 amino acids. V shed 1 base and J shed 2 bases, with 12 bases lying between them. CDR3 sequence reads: CASSVISRGQETQYF. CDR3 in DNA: TGTGCCAGCAGCGTAATCTCCAGGGGTCAAGAGACCCAGTACTTC.

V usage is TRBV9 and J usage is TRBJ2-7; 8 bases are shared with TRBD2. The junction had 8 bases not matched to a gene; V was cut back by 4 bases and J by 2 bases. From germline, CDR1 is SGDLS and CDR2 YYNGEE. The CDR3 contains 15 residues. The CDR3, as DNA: TGTGCCAGCAGCTTAAGCGGGGGTAGCACCTACGAGCAGTACTTC. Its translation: CASSLSGGSTYEQYF.

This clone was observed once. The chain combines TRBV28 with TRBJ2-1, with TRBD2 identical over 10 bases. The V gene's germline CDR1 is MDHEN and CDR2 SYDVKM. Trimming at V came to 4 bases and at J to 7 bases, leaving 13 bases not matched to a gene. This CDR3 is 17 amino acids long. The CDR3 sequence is CASSSQGSGRAPNEQFF. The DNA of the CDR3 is TGTGCCAGCAGTTCCCAGGGGAGCGGGAGGGCCCCTAATGAGCAGTTCTTC.

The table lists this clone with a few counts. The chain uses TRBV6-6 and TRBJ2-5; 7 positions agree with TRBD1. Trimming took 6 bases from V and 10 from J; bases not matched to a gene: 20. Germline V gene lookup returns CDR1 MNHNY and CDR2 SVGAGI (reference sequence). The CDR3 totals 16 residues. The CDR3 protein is CASSPSATGALRIQYF. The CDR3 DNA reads TGTGCCAGCAGCCCTTCGGCCACAGGGGCGCTTAGGATCCAGTACTTC.

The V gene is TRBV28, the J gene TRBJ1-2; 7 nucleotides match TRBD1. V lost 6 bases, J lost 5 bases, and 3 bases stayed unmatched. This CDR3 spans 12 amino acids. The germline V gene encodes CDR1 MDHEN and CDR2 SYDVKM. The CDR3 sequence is CASSRDSYGYTF. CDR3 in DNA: TGTGCCAGCAGCCGGGACAGTTATGGCTACACCTTC.

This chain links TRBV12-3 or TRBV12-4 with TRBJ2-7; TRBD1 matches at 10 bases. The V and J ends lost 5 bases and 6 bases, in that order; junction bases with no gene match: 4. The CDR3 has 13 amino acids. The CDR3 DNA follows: TGTGCCAGCAGTGGACAGGGGGAGGTCGAGCAGTACTTC. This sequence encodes CASSGQGEVEQYF.

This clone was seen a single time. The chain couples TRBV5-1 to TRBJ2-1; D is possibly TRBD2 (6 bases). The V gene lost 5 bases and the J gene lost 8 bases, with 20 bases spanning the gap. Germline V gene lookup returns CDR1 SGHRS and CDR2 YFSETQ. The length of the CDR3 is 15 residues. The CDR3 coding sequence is TGCGCCAGCAGGGGAGGTGAGTTGCAAAAGCATGAGCAGTTCTTC. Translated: CASRGGELQKHEQFF.

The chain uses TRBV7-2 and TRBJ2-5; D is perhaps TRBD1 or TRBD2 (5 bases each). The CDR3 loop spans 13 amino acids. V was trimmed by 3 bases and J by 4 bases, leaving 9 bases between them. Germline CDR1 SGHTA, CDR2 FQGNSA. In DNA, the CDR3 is TGTGCCAGCAGCTTGGGGACGGTAGAGACCCAGTACTTC. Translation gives CASSLGTVETQYF. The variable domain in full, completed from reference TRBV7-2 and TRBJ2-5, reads GAGVSQSPSNKVTEKGKDVELRCDPISGHTALYWYRQSLGQGLEFLIYFQGNSAPDKSGLPSDRFSAERTGGSVSTLTIQRTQQEDSAVYLCASSLGTVETQYFGPGTRLLVL.